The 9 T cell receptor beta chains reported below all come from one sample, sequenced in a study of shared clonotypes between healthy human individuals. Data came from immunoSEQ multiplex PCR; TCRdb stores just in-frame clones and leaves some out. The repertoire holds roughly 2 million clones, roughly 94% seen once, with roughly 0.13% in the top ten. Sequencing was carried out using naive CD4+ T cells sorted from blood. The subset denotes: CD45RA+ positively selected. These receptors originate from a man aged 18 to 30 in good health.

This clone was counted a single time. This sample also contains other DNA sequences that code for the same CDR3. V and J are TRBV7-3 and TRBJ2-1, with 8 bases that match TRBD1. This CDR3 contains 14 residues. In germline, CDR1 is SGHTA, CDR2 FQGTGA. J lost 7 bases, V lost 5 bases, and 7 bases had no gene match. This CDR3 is CASSPGTGLNEQFF. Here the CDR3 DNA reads TGTGCCAGCAGCCCTGGGACAGGTCTAAATGAGCAGTTCTTC.

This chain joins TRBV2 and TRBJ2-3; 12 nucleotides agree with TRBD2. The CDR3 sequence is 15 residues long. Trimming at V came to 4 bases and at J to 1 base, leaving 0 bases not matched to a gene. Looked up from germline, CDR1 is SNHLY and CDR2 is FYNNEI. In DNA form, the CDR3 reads TGTGCCAGCAGTGGGACTAGCGGGGGCACAGATACGCAGTATTTT. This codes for CASSGTSGGTDTQYF. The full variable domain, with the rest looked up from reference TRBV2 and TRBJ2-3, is EPEVTQTPSHQVTQMGQEVILRCVPISNHLYFYWYRQILGQKVEFLVSFYNNEISEKSEIFDDQFSVERPDGSNFTLKIRSTKLEDSAMYFCASSGTSGGTDTQYFGPGTRLTVL.

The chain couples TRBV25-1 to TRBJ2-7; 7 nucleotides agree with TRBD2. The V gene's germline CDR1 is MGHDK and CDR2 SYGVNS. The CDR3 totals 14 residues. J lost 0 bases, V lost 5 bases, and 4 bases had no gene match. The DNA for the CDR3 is TGTGCCAGCAGTCCCCGGGACTACTCCTACGAGCAGTACTTC. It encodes CASSPRDYSYEQYF.

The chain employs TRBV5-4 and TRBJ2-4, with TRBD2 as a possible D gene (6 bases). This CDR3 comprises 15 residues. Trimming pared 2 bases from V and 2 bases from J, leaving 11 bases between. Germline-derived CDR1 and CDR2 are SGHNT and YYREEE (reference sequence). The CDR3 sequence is CASSFIGGTKNIQYF. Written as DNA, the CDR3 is TGTGCCAGCAGCTTCATTGGGGGGACCAAAAACATTCAGTACTTC.

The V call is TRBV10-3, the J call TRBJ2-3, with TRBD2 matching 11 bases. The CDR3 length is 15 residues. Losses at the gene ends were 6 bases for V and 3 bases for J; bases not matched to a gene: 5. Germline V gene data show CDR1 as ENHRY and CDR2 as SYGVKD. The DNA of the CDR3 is TGTGCCATCAGAACTAGCGGGAGTGTAACAGATACGCAGTATTTT. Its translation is CAIRTSGSVTDTQYF.

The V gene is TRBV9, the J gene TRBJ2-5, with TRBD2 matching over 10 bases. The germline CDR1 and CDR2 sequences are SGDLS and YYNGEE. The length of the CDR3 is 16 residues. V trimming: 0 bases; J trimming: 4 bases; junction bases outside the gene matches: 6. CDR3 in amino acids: CASSVGAAGGPETQYF. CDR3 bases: TGTGCCAGCAGCGTAGGTGCAGCGGGGGGGCCAGAGACCCAGTACTTC.

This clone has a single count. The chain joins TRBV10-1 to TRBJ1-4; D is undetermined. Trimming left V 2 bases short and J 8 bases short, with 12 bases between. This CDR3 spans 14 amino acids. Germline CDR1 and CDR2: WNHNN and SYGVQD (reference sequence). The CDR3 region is CASSERGGGEKLFF. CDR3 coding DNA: TGCGCCAGCAGTGAGAGAGGAGGTGGAGAAAAACTGTTTTTT.

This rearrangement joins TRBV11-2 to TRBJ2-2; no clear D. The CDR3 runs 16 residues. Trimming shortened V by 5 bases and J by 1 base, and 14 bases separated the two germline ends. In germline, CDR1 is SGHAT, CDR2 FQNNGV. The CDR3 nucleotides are TGTGCCAGCAGCGACCGGGCTACTAAGAACACCGGGGAGCTGTTTTTT. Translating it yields CASSDRATKNTGELFF. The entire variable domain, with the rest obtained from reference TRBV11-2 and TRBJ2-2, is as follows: EAGVAQSPRYKIIEKRQSVAFWCNPISGHATLYWYQQILGQGPKLLIQFQNNGVVDDSQLPKDRFSAERLKGVDSTLKIQPAKLEDSAVYLCASSDRATKNTGELFFGEGSRLTVL.

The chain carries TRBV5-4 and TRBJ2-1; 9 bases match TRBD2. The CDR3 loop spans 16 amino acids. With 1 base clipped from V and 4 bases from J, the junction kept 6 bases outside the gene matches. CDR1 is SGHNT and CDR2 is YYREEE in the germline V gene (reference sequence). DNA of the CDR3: TGTGCCAGCAGCTTGCTATACCTAGCGGGATACAATGAGCAGTTCTTC. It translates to CASSLLYLAGYNEQFF.